Sequencing of this T cell receptor (beta chain) was carried out in a study of cytomegalovirus exposure and HLA in healthy donors. Overall study findings and caveats: HLA restriction was apparent for most CMV-associated TCR beta chains in a later analysis. Specificity for CMV antigens was confirmed in vitro for a few of the CMV-associated chains. Later examination showed HLA-associated TCR beta chains had greater clonal expansion than equally common others.

With respect to this clone: Its target is unknown.

Germline V lookup: CDR1 LNHDA, CDR2 SQIVND (reference sequence). V shed 7 bases, J shed 5 bases, and the junction held 7 bases outside the gene matches. The length of the CDR3 is 14 residues. PCR used 60 Vbeta primers and 13 Jbeta primers. TCRdb's table, derived via immunoSEQ multiplex PCR, lists solely in-frame clones and lacks some. The sample contains over 150,000 clones, roughly 84% of which appear only once. Sequencing was performed on PBMCs. The sequence was collected from a boy aged 2 to 10 in good health and CMV-seronegative. The chain carries TRBV19 and TRBJ2-7, with TRBD2 matching 11 bases. The CDR3 protein is CASTVAGGRDEQYF. Written as DNA, the CDR3 is TGTGCCAGTACTGTAGCGGGAGGGCGCGACGAGCAGTACTTC.